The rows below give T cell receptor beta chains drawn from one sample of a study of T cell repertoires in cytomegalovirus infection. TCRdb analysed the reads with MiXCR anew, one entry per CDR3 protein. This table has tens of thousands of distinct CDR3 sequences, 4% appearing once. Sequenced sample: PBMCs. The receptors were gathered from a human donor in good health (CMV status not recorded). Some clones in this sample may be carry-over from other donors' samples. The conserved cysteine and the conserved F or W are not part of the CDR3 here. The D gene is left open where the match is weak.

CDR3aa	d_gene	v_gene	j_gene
ASSRRDRDHEQY	TRBD1	TRBV7-9	TRBJ2-7
ATNEQF	NA	TRBV7-6	TRBJ2-1
ASSLQPSGVSGYT	NA	TRBV5-1	TRBJ1-2
ASRRGGSDTQY	TRBD2	TRBV6-1	TRBJ2-3
ASSQVPTLNTEAF	NA	TRBV4-2	TRBJ1-1
ASSLVRNHNEQF	NA	TRBV7-6	TRBJ2-1
ASSLLQDTQY	NA	TRBV7-2	TRBJ2-3
SASPRGVRYTEAF	NA	TRBV20-1	TRBJ1-1
SVLRQGNYGYT	TRBD1	TRBV29-1	TRBJ1-2
ASSLEGTRGYEQY	NA	TRBV7-2	TRBJ2-7
ASSLGGRHDSGKTYNEQF	TRBD2	TRBV7-2	TRBJ2-1
ASSLSAGTRGDTQY	NA	TRBV7-6	TRBJ2-3
ASSIGLNTDTQY	NA	TRBV19	TRBJ2-3
ASSGWDRVTYEQY	TRBD1	TRBV7-4	TRBJ2-7
ASSSLTRVNEQF	NA	TRBV7-2	TRBJ2-1
ASSASWGSPLH	NA	TRBV7-9	TRBJ1-6
ASSPNRGPTDTQY	TRBD1	TRBV7-8	TRBJ2-3
ASSQTGTRYEQF	TRBD2	TRBV28	TRBJ2-1
ASSSDRGRHEQY	TRBD1	TRBV7-2	TRBJ2-7
SASPRETGNRQPQH	TRBD1	TRBV20-1	TRBJ1-5
ASSLGQADTDTQY	NA	TRBV5-1	TRBJ2-3
ASSLSGVHQPQH	NA	TRBV28	TRBJ1-5
ASSLSGATQY	TRBD2	TRBV12-3/TRBV12-4	TRBJ2-5
ARARQIPYEQY	NA	TRBV19	TRBJ2-7
ASSLWREGESDTQY	TRBD2	TRBV7-2	TRBJ2-3
ASSDRQSFGQY	NA	TRBV2	TRBJ2-7
ASSLGGWGREVEQY	NA	TRBV7-2	TRBJ2-7
ASSPRDYTYEQY	TRBD2	TRBV4-2	TRBJ2-7
ASSIERYEKLF	NA	TRBV7-9	TRBJ1-4
ASSWQGQGEEKLF	TRBD1	TRBV5-1	TRBJ1-4
SARNRLGTEAF	NA	TRBV20-1	TRBJ1-1
ASSLGLGAIGYT	NA	TRBV7-2	TRBJ1-2
ASTLLGGSSTGELF	TRBD2	TRBV7-4	TRBJ2-2
ASSYRPGLADYNEQF	TRBD2	TRBV7-8	TRBJ2-1
SVELRQGAVQF	TRBD1	TRBV29-1	TRBJ2-1
ASSLDGGSSYNEQF	TRBD2	TRBV7-2	TRBJ2-1
ASSSTSGRSSYNEQF	TRBD2	TRBV7-2	TRBJ2-1
AISPTPGFEQY	NA	TRBV10-3	TRBJ2-7
ASSFRQNSPLH	NA	TRBV5-1	TRBJ1-6
ASSDTGKSTDTQY	NA	TRBV11-1	TRBJ2-3
ASSYSGQGITEAF	TRBD1	TRBV6-2/TRBV6-3	TRBJ1-1
ASSSFKNIQY	NA	TRBV12-3/TRBV12-4	TRBJ2-4
ASSYAGLNTEAF	NA	TRBV6-5	TRBJ1-1
SASLSGLAGSV	TRBD2	TRBV20-1	TRBJ2-1
ASGALRLGYRSPLH	NA	TRBV7-2	TRBJ1-6
ASSLDAGLPSGEQY	NA	TRBV7-2	TRBJ2-7
ASSLTRTEAF	NA	TRBV7-2	TRBJ1-1
ASSLGGGAASTDTQY	TRBD2	TRBV7-2	TRBJ2-3
ASSLPRDSLAKNIQY	NA	TRBV28	TRBJ2-4
ASSLSGGAYGYT	NA	TRBV7-3	TRBJ1-2